A few counts support the clone carrying this TCR beta chain. The source of the sample is a study of beta chain features in type 1 diabetes. The investigators reverse transcribed all of the isolated RNA, so they sequenced expressed TCRB transcripts. Method: immunoSEQ multiplex PCR; TCRdb's copy keeps in-frame clones and lacks some. The repertoire includes 680,000 or so clones, 15% to 18% of them detected once, and more than 0.08% sits in the top ten. The CDR3 consists of 15 residues. After removal of 2 bases from V and 4 bases from J, the junction contained 5 bases not matched to a gene. CDR1 and CDR2 from the germline V gene are SGHAT and FQDESV (reference sequence).

The specimen sequenced was naive CD4+ T cells from blood. The sequence derives from a man aged 18 to 29 in good health. V gene TRBV11-1 combines with J gene TRBJ1-2; 9 nucleotides align to TRBD1. CDR3 sequence reads: CASSLYRGQRYGYTF. The CDR3 DNA is TGTGCCAGCAGCTTATACAGGGGGCAACGCTATGGCTACACCTTC.